This T cell receptor beta chain was recovered during a study of blood T cell repertoires in COVID-19. Study overall: The origin of the acute and convalescent COVID-19 samples was the United States, Italy and Spain.

Profiling relied on immunoSEQ multiplex PCR, and the TCRdb table lists in-frame clones only, not all of them. The profile shows a few hundred thousand clones, 70% to 90% of them singletons. Participant age was roughly 18 to 90 years, and participants resided in fewer than 30 US areas. Allocation to cohorts depended on clinical history reported by the participants. Shortly before study entry, within 2 weeks, exposed participants had met a COVID-19 case. This TCR was recovered from a woman aged 45-60 years who had been exposed to COVID-19. Sequenced material: PBMCs or T cells enriched from blood (not recorded which).

The CDR3 region is CASSIKVQGSSGNTIYF. The CDR3 DNA reads TGTGCCAGTAGTATAAAAGTTCAGGGGAGCTCTGGAAACACCATATATTTT. The chain combines TRBV19 with TRBJ1-3, with a possible D match to TRBD1 (6 bases). Germline lookup yields CDR1 LNHDA and CDR2 SQIVND (reference sequence). CDR3 size: 17 residues. V lost 2 bases, J lost 0 bases, and 14 bases lay in between.